One sample yielded the 26 T cell receptor beta chains listed below, sequenced in a study of blood T cell repertoires in COVID-19. The method was immunoSEQ multiplex PCR; TCRdb's version includes in-frame clones alone and lacks a portion of them. The sample holds 200,000 to 250,000 clones, approximately 81% seen once. The material sequenced was peripheral blood. These receptors were taken from a man aged 45-65 years who had recovered from COVID-19.

The chain uses TRBV2 and TRBJ1-2; no reliable D call. Germline V gene data show CDR1 as SNHLY and CDR2 as FYNNEI. V lost 6 bases to trimming and J lost 4 bases, with 18 bases between them. This CDR3 spans 15 amino acids. The CDR3 here is CASRPRQDNSYGYTF. CDR3 in DNA: TGTGCCAGCAGACCTCGTCAAGACAATAGCTATGGCTACACCTTC.

The V gene is TRBV28, the J gene TRBJ2-7; D ambiguous. This CDR3 is built from 14 residues. Trimming took 10 bases from V and 0 from J, leaving 16 bases between them. Germline V gene sequence: CDR1 MDHEN, CDR2 SYDVKM. The CDR3 loop is CATSFLRGSYEQYF. The CDR3 coding sequence is TGTGCCACCTCTTTCCTCAGAGGCTCCTACGAGCAGTACTTC. Combining the CDR3 with reference TRBV28 and TRBJ2-7 gives the whole variable domain DVKVTQSSRYLVKRTGEKVFLECVQDMDHENMFWYRQDPGLGLRLIYFSYDVKMKEKGDIPEGYSVSREKKERFSLILESASTNQTSMYLCATSFLRGSYEQYFGPGTRLTVT.

This chain links TRBV14 with TRBJ2-3, with TRBD2 identical over 9 bases. Germline loops: CDR1 SGHDN, CDR2 FVKESK. This CDR3 is built from 15 residues. V shed 0 bases and J 2 bases; nucleotides not matched to a gene: 0. Written as DNA, the CDR3 is TGTGCCAGCAGCCAAGAGGGACTAGCCACAGATACGCAGTATTTT. It yields the protein CASSQEGLATDTQYF. Filled out from reference TRBV14 and TRBJ2-3, the complete variable domain reads EAGVTQFPSHSVIEKGQTVTLRCDPISGHDNLYWYRRVMGKEIKFLLHFVKESKQDESGMPNNRFLAERTGGTYSTLKVQPAELEDSGVYFCASSQEGLATDTQYFGPGTRLTVL.

This clone appeared once. The rearrangement links TRBV4-1 to TRBJ2-1; D is perhaps TRBD1 (6 bases). Germline V gives CDR1 MGHRA, CDR2 YSYEKL. The CDR3 is made up of 15 amino acids. V dropped 1 base and J dropped 9 bases, with 16 bases sitting between them. In DNA, the CDR3 is TGCGCCAGCAGCCAAGTTCAGGGGTCAGCCGGTGAGCAGTTCTTC. Its translation: CASSQVQGSAGEQFF.

The chain has TRBV18 and TRBJ1-3; no firm D call. This CDR3 comprises 16 residues. Germline lookup yields CDR1 KGHSH and CDR2 LQKENI. The V gene lost 1 base and the J gene lost 2 bases, with 12 bases spanning the gap. CDR3: CASSPLQTGTGNTIYF. In DNA, the CDR3 is TGTGCCAGCTCACCACTTCAGACCGGGACTGGAAACACCATATATTTT. Full variable domain (outside the CDR3, taken from reference TRBV18 and TRBJ1-3): NAGVMQNPRHLVRRRGQEARLRCSPMKGHSHVYWYRQLPEEGLKFMVYLQKENIIDESGMPKERFSAEFPKEGPSILRIQQVVRGDSAAYFCASSPLQTGTGNTIYFGEGSWLTVV.

The chain recombines TRBV19 with TRBJ2-1; D not certain. The CDR3 covers 13 residues. CDR1 and CDR2 from the germline V gene are LNHDA and SQIVND (reference sequence). V was trimmed by 2 bases and J by 7 bases, leaving 9 bases between them. The CDR3 loop is CASSINWANEQFF. In DNA, the CDR3 is TGTGCCAGTAGTATAAATTGGGCAAATGAGCAGTTCTTC.

The J gene is TRBJ1-1, the V gene TRBV7-9, with D uncertain. Germline loops: CDR1 SEHNR, CDR2 FQNEAQ (reference sequence). The V and J ends lost 2 bases and 0 bases respectively, with 13 bases between them. CDR3 size: 16 residues. DNA of the CDR3: TGTGCCAGCAGCTTAAGCCCCCGAGGTATGAACACTGAAGCTTTCTTT. Its protein is CASSLSPRGMNTEAFF.

The V call is TRBV7-8, the J call TRBJ2-2, with D unclear. The CDR3 sequence is 15 residues long. Trimming shortened V by 2 bases and J by 1 base, and 8 bases separated the two germline ends. CDR1 is SGHVS, CDR2 FQNEAQ, per germline. The CDR3 protein is CASSLSLLNTGELFF. The CDR3 DNA is TGTGCCAGCAGCTTAAGCCTTTTGAACACCGGGGAGCTGTTTTTT.

This clone was detected only a few times. The gene calls are TRBV6-5 and TRBJ2-1; D perhaps matches TRBD1 (6 bases). Germline V gives CDR1 MNHEY, CDR2 SVGAGI. The CDR3 length is 15 residues. V lost 3 bases and J 2 bases, leaving 11 bases between the germline ends. This CDR3 reads CASSYSRTAYNEQFF. The CDR3 coding sequence is TGTGCCAGCAGTTATTCCAGGACAGCCTACAATGAGCAGTTCTTC.

The rearrangement joins TRBV19 to TRBJ2-1; 11 bases line up with TRBD2. The ends lost 2 bases at V and 0 bases at J; junction bases unmatched: 12. The CDR3 consists of 20 residues. Germline-derived CDR1 and CDR2 are LNHDA and SQIVND (reference sequence). CDR3 sequence reads: CASSIIHGASGRSSYNEQFF. The CDR3 nucleotides are TGTGCCAGTAGTATAATTCATGGGGCTAGCGGGAGGAGCTCCTACAATGAGCAGTTCTTC. Using reference TRBV19 and TRBJ2-1 for the parts outside the CDR3, the full variable domain is DGGITQSPKYLFRKEGQNVTLSCEQNLNHDAMYWYRQDPGQGLRLIYYSQIVNDFQKGDIAEGYSVSREKKESFPLTVTSAQKNPTAFYLCASSIIHGASGRSSYNEQFFGPGTRLTVL.

V and J are TRBV6-5 and TRBJ2-1; TRBD2 is a possible D gene (6 bases). Trimming pared 2 bases from V and 9 bases from J, leaving 17 bases between. This CDR3 region has 15 residues. Germline CDR1 reads MNHEY; CDR2 reads SVGAGI. CDR3 nucleotides: TGTGCCAGCAGTTACGAGGTCGGGACTCCGCGTGAGCAGTTCTTC. Protein product: CASSYEVGTPREQFF.

V and J are TRBV6-1 and TRBJ2-7, with 11 bases aligning to TRBD1. Germline assignment: CDR1 MNHNS and CDR2 SASEGT. V dropped 1 base and J dropped 2; count of bases not matched to a gene: 1. The CDR3 length is 15 residues. The CDR3 is CASSEGTGGPYEQYF. The CDR3, as DNA: TGTGCCAGCAGTGAAGGGACAGGGGGCCCCTACGAGCAGTACTTC.

This clone was found a few times. V usage is TRBV3-1 (or the pseudogene TRBV3-2) and J usage is TRBJ2-1; TRBD2 agrees at 10 bases. Germline V gene lookup returns CDR1 LGHDT and CDR2 YNNKEL (reference sequence). V was pared by 0 bases and J by 7 bases, with 6 bases of the junction left unmatched. CDR3 size: 16 residues. CDR3 residues: CASSQDASGRANEQFF. Written as DNA, the CDR3 is TGTGCCAGCAGCCAAGATGCCAGCGGGAGGGCTAATGAGCAGTTCTTC.

This rearrangement joins TRBV28 to TRBJ2-7, with TRBD1 identical over 8 bases. Looked up from germline, CDR1 is MDHEN and CDR2 is SYDVKM. The CDR3 spans 14 residues. With 5 bases clipped from V and 4 bases from J, the junction kept 7 bases outside the gene matches. DNA of the CDR3: TGTGCCAGCAGTATGAGACAGGGGCAATACGAGCAGTACTTC. Protein sequence: CASSMRQGQYEQYF. The variable domain in full, completed from reference TRBV28 and TRBJ2-7, reads DVKVTQSSRYLVKRTGEKVFLECVQDMDHENMFWYRQDPGLGLRLIYFSYDVKMKEKGDIPEGYSVSREKKERFSLILESASTNQTSMYLCASSMRQGQYEQYFGPGTRLTVT.

CDR3 sequence reads: CASSLGGSSGTGELFF. The CDR3 region has the DNA TGTGCCAGCAGCTTGGGGGGGTCTAGCGGGACCGGGGAGCTGTTTTTT. The rearrangement uses TRBV5-4 and TRBJ2-2; 8 bases match TRBD2. V gave up 0 bases and J gave up 5 bases; unmatched junction bases: 6. The CDR3 length is 16 residues. Germline V lookup: CDR1 SGHNT, CDR2 YYREEE (reference sequence).

The CDR3 is CASRALDRNYEQYF. The CDR3 DNA follows: TGTGCCAGCAGGGCGCTCGACAGGAACTACGAGCAGTACTTC. The chain carries TRBV28 and TRBJ2-7; weak D call: TRBD1 (6 bases). This CDR3 has 14 amino acids. CDR1 is MDHEN and CDR2 is SYDVKM in the germline V gene. V lost 6 bases and J 3 bases, leaving 15 bases between the germline ends. Based on the CDR3 plus reference TRBV28 and TRBJ2-7, the full variable domain is DVKVTQSSRYLVKRTGEKVFLECVQDMDHENMFWYRQDPGLGLRLIYFSYDVKMKEKGDIPEGYSVSREKKERFSLILESASTNQTSMYLCASRALDRNYEQYFGPGTRLTVT.

The rearrangement joins TRBV5-6 to TRBJ2-1, with D possibly matching TRBD2 (5 bases). This CDR3 is 14 amino acids long. V was shortened by 7 bases and J by 8 bases, with 19 bases between the two germline ends. Germline V gives CDR1 SGHDT, CDR2 YYEEEE. The CDR3: CASSSPLKFDEQFF. DNA of the CDR3: TGTGCCAGCTCTAGCCCCTTAAAGTTCGATGAGCAGTTCTTC. Looking up the rest from reference TRBV5-6 and TRBJ2-1 gives the full variable domain: DAGVTQSPTHLIKTRGQQVTLRCSPKSGHDTVSWYQQALGQGPQFIFQYYEEEERQRGNFPDRFSGHQFPNYSSELNVNALLLGDSALYLCASSSPLKFDEQFFGPGTRLTVL.

This clone was seen a single time. V usage is TRBV3-1 (or the pseudogene TRBV3-2) and J usage is TRBJ2-1; 11 bases match TRBD2. The junction had 4 bases not matched to a gene; V was cut back by 2 bases and J by 7 bases. The CDR3 is 15 residues long. CDR1 is LGHDT, CDR2 YNNKEL, per germline (reference sequence). The CDR3 loop reads CASSQSSSGRNEQFF. CDR3 nucleotide sequence: TGTGCCAGCAGCCAATCTTCTAGCGGGAGGAATGAGCAGTTCTTC.

This clone appeared once. V and J are TRBV11-2 and TRBJ2-4, with D perhaps TRBD1 (6 bases). Trimming shortened V by 5 bases and J by 4 bases, and 18 bases separated the two germline ends. Germline V gene sequence: CDR1 SGHAT, CDR2 FQNNGV. This CDR3 is built from 16 residues. This chain's CDR3 is CASSNTGTSGKNIQYF. The CDR3 bases are TGTGCCAGCAGCAACACCGGGACATCGGGGAAAAACATTCAGTACTTC.

The gene calls are TRBV30 and TRBJ2-7, with 7 bases matching TRBD1. V gave up 2 bases and J gave up 2 bases; unmatched junction bases: 6. The CDR3 covers 14 residues. Germline loops: CDR1 GTSNPN, CDR2 SVGIG (reference sequence). CDR3 in amino acids: CAWSTQGNPYEQYF. The CDR3 nucleotides read TGTGCCTGGAGTACACAGGGGAACCCCTACGAGCAGTACTTC. The entire variable domain, with the rest obtained from reference TRBV30 and TRBJ2-7, is as follows: SQTIHQWPATLVQPVGSPLSLECTVEGTSNPNLYWYRQAAGRGLQLLFYSVGIGQISSEVPQNLSASRPQDRQFILSSKKLLLSDSGFYLCAWSTQGNPYEQYFGPGTRLTVT.

V usage is TRBV5-1 and J usage is TRBJ2-1; a possible D gene is TRBD1 (5 bases). Trimming removed 4 bases from V and 2 bases from J, with 13 bases in between. Germline V gene lookup returns CDR1 SGHRS and CDR2 YFSETQ. The CDR3 totals 15 residues. In DNA form, the CDR3 reads TGCGCCAGCAGCCCCCAAGGACACACCTACAATGAGCAGTTCTTC. This encodes CASSPQGHTYNEQFF.

This chain joins TRBV10-3 and TRBJ1-1; 10 bases line up with TRBD1. The CDR3 spans 17 residues. The V gene's germline CDR1 is ENHRY and CDR2 SYGVKD. With 5 bases clipped from V and 2 bases from J, the junction kept 11 bases outside the gene matches. The CDR3 sequence: CAISPGQGGRINTEAFF. Written as DNA, the CDR3 is TGTGCCATCAGTCCCGGACAGGGGGGACGGATTAACACTGAAGCTTTCTTT.

The V and J genes are TRBV2 and TRBJ2-7; D might be TRBD1 (6 bases). Looked up from germline, CDR1 is SNHLY and CDR2 is FYNNEI. V was trimmed by 5 bases and J by 2 bases, leaving 16 bases between them. This CDR3 has 15 residues. The CDR3 sequence is CASSFTGTYPYEQYF. For the CDR3, the DNA is TGTGCCAGCAGTTTTACCGGGACATACCCCTACGAGCAGTACTTC.

The chain recombines TRBV27 with TRBJ1-5; TRBD1 agrees at 7 bases. The V segment lost 6 bases and the J segment 1 base; nucleotides outside the gene matches: 6. CDR3 size: 15 residues. CDR1 and CDR2 from the germline V gene are MNHEY and SMNVEV (reference sequence). The CDR3 DNA follows: TGTGCCAGCAGCATTGACAGGGCGAGCAATCAGCCCCAGCATTTT. Amino acids: CASSIDRASNQPQHF.

The rearrangement links TRBV4-2 to TRBJ2-1; the match to TRBD2 covers 15 bases. V lost 1 base and J lost 2; bases outside the gene matches: 3. Germline values: CDR1 LGHNA, CDR2 YNFKEQ. CDR3 length: 18 residues. CDR3 in DNA: TGTGCCAGCAGCCAAGGAGGACTAGCGGGAGGGGCCTACAATGAGCAGTTCTTC. Encoded protein: CASSQGGLAGGAYNEQFF.

Worth noting for this clone: At the DNA level, this CDR3 is encoded by other sequences in the same sample as well. This chain connects TRBV6-5 to TRBJ1-5; D might be TRBD1 (5 bases). Germline CDR1 reads MNHEY; CDR2 reads SVGAGI. This CDR3 has 14 amino acids. With 0 bases removed from V and 4 bases from J, the gap between germline ends came to 7 bases. The CDR3 nucleotides read TGTGCCAGCAGTTACTCGGGGGGGAATCAGCCCCAGCATTTT. It specifies CASSYSGGNQPQHF.